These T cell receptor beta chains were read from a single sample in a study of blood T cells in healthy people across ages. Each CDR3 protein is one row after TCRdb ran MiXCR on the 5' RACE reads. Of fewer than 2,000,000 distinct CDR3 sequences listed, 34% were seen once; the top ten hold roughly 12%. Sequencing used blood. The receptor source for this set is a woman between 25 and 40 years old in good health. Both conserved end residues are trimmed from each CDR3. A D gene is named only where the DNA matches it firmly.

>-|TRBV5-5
ASGKGTYEQY
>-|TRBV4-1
ASSQAHRLTDTQY
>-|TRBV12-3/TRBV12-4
ASSSRIRTDTQY
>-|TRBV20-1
SARPPTPVPF
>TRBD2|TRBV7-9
ASSYAGTSGRADPHEQF
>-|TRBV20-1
SGSTSSYNEQF
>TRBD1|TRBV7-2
ASSFTGTGMEQY
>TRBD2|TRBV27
ASSRLAGRKGSSTDTQY
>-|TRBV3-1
ASSQEDRLGGHT
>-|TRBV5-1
ASSIGQPVLNTEAF
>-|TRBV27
ASPNGGYT
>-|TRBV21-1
ASSLPSRGRKSNQPQH
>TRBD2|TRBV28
ASSPPGTSGRDEQF
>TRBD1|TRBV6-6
ASSFPGGSEQY
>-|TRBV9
TSSVAADYNEQF
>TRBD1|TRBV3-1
ASSLNPDRYNGYT
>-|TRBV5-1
ASSPVTAADEQY
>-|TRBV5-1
ASSPVISTGTLLTTQY
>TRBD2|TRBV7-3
ASSFRGGGSYNEQF
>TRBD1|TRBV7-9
ASSARTGRPDTQY
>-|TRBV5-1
ASSPADSGSYGYT
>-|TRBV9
ASSGNSGNTDTQY
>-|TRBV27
ASSLKGGGPESTDTQY
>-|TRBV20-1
STSTGPYIHPRETQY
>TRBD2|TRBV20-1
SAQGGGLAGGPSYNEQF
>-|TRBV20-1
SVIPGGNTEAF
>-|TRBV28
ASSKTTGPYEQY
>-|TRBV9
ASTPGKSNQPQH
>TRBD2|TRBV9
ASSVSAGANYEQY
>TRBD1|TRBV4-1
ASSQEARQGATDTQY
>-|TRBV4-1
ASSLGDREVYEQY
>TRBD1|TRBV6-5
ASSYSGTGSYGYT
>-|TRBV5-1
ASSSTGLSYGYT
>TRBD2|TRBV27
ASSPSTSGRAGTQY
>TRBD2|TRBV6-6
ASSGTSGRINEQF
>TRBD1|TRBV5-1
ASSIRTGGEKLF
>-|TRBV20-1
SADHRDNYGYT
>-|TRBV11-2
ASSLDPWETQY
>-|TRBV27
ASSLGGWKGRVSEQY
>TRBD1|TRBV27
ASRTLTQGHIQY
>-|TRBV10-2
ASSESRGKTQY
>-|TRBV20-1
SAVDRVRTEAF
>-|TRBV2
ASRKGPDTEAF
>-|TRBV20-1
SAPLGDPAF
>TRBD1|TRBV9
ASSAGTGRQAADTQY
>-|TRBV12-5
ASAKSGYEQF
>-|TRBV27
ASSLQQNTEAF
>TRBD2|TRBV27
ASSSGLGFNEQF
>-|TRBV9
ASSTPLSQANTGELF